Sequencing of this TCR beta chain was carried out in a study of cytomegalovirus exposure and HLA in healthy donors. Overall study results and limits: A later analysis reportedly found that, within productive TCRs, an Asian-associated ancestry cluster had fewer N-insertions than the mean observed across the approximately 600 donors. Likely technical artifact: a cluster of highly shared sequence variants. The study recorded 150 to 200 TCR beta chains that were cytomegalovirus-associated.

V lost 3 bases to trimming and J lost 4 bases, with 16 bases between them. Germline CDR1 LGHNA, CDR2 YSLEER. The CDR3 consists of 15 residues. As concerns this clone: No antigen is known for it.

The PCR ran on 60 Vbeta and 13 Jbeta primers. Some clones are missing from TCRdb's copy, which holds only in-frame ones; the method was immunoSEQ multiplex PCR. The repertoire table contains 55,000 to 85,000 clones. V is TRBV4-3 and J is TRBJ2-7; tentative D call: TRBD1 (6 bases). This TCR was recovered from a female donor in good health and CMV-seropositive. The sequencing sample was made of PBMCs. In DNA, the CDR3 is TGCGCCAGCAGCCAGGCGGTGGCAGGGGCTTACGAGCAGTACTTC. Its protein product is CASSQAVAGAYEQYF.